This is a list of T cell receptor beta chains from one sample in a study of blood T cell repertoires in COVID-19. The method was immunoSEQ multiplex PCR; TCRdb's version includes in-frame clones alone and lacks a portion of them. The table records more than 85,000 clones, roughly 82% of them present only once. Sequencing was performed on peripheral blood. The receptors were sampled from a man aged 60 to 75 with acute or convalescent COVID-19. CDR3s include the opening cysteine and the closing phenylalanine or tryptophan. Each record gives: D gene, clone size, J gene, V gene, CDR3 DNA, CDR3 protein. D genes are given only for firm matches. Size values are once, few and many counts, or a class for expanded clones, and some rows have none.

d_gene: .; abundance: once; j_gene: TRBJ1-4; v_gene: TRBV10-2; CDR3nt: TGCGCCAGCAGTGAGGCAGGGCCTAATGAAAAACTGTTTTTT; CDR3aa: CASSEAGPNEKLFF
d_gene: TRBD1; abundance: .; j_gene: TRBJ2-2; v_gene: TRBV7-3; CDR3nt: TGTGCCAGCAGCGATGGGACAGACCCGAACACCGGGGAGCTGTTTTTT; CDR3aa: CASSDGTDPNTGELFF
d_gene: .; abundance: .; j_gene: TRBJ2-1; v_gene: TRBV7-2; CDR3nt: TGTGCCAGCAGCCCCGCCGGGACTGTCCGCAATGAGCAGTTCTTC; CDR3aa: CASSPAGTVRNEQFF
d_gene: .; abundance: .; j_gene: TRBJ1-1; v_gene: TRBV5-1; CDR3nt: TGCGCCAGCAGCTTAGCGCTCCGGGACATCTACCCCGCTTTCTTT; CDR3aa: CASSLALRDIYPAFF
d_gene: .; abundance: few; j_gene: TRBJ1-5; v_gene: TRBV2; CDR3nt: TGTGCCAGCAGTGGGACAGATAACCGCAATCAGCCCCAGCATTTT; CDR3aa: CASSGTDNRNQPQHF
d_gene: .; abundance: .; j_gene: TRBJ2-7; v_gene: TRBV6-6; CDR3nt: TGTGCCAGCAGTTACGAGCAGGGTCTGAGGGAGCAGTACTTC; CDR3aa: CASSYEQGLREQYF
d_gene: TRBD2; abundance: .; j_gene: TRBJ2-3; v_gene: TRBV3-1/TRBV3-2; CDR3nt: TGTGCCAGCAGCCAAGGAGGAGCGGGGGGGCCGGATACGCAGTATTTT; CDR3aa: CASSQGGAGGPDTQYF
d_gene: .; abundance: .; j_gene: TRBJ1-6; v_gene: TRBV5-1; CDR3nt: TGCGCCAGCAGCTCCACTACAGGGACAAGAAATTCACCCCTCCACTTT; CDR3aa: CASSSTTGTRNSPLHF
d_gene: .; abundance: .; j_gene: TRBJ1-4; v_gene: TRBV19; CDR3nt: TGTGCCAGTATGGGTGGGGGCGCCGGTGAAAAACTGTTTTTT; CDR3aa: CASMGGGAGEKLFF
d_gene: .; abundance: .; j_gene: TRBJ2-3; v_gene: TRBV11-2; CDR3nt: TGTGCCAGCAGCTTAGTTGGGGGGAGTGCAGATACGCAGTATTTT; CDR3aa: CASSLVGGSADTQYF
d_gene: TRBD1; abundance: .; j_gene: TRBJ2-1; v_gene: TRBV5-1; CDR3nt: TGCGCCAGCAGCTTACAGGGGGCCACCTACAATGAGCAGTTCTTC; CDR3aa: CASSLQGATYNEQFF
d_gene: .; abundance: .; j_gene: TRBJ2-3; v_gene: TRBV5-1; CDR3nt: TGCGCCAGCAGCTCCGAACTAAATACGCAGTATTTT; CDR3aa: CASSSELNTQYF
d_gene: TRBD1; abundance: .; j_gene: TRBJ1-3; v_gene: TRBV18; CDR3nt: TGTGCCAGCTCCGGACAGGCGAAGGGAGGAAACACCATATATTTT; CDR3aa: CASSGQAKGGNTIYF
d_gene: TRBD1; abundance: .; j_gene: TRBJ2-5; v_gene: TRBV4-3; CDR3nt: TGCGCCAGCAGCGACCGGACAGGGGGCGTGGAGACCCAGTACTTC; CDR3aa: CASSDRTGGVETQYF
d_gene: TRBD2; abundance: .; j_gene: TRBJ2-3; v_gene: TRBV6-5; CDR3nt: TGTGCCAGCAGTTACTTGGGGGGGACAGATACGCAGTATTTT; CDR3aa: CASSYLGGTDTQYF
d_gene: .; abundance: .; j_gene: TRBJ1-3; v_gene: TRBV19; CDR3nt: TGTGCCAGTAGTATAGCCGCGGAAAACACCATATATTTT; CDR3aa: CASSIAAENTIYF
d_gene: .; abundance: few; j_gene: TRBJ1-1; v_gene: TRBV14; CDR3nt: TGTGCCAGCAGCCAACCAGGGATGAACACTGAAGCTTTCTTT; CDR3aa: CASSQPGMNTEAFF
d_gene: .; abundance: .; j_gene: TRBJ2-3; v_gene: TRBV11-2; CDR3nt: TGTGCCAGCAGCTTAGAAGGAAGGACTAGCACAGATACGCAGTATTTT; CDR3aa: CASSLEGRTSTDTQYF
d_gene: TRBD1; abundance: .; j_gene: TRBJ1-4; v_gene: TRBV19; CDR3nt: TGTGCCAGTAGTCGACAGGGAACTAATGAAAAACTGTTTTTT; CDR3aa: CASSRQGTNEKLFF
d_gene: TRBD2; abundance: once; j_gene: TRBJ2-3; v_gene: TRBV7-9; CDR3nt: TGTGCCAGCAGCGTCGGACTAGTCACAGATACGCAGTATTTT; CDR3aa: CASSVGLVTDTQYF
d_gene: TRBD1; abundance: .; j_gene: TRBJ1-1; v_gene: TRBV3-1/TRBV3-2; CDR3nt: TGTGCCAGCAGACATAAGGGGGCTATGAACACTGAAGCTTTCTTT; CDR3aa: CASRHKGAMNTEAFF
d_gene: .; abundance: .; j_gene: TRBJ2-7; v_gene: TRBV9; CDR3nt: TGTGCCAGCAGCCAATCGTCTAGCTCCTACGAGCAGTACTTC; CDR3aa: CASSQSSSSYEQYF
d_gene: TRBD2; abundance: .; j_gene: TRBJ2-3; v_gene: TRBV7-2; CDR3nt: TGTGCCAGCAGTCCTAGCGGCCTCACAGATACGCAGTATTTT; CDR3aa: CASSPSGLTDTQYF
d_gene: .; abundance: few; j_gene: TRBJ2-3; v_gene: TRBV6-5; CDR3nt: TGTGCCAGCAGTTACCATGCAGATACGCAGTATTTT; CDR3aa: CASSYHADTQYF
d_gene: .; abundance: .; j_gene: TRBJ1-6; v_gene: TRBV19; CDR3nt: TGTGCCAGTAGTGCCCGGACTGCCGGTAATTCACCCCTCCACTTT; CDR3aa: CASSARTAGNSPLHF
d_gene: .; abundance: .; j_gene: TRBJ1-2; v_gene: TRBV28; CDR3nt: TGTGCCAACCAAGGGGTGGACGGTGGCTACACCTTC; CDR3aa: CANQGVDGGYTF
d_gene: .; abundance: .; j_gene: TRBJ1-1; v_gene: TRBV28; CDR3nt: TGTGCCAGTCGTGCAGGCTCGGGATGGAACACTGAAGCTTTCTTT; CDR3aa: CASRAGSGWNTEAFF
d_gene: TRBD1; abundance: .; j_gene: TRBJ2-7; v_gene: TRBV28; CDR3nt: TGTGCCAGCAGCCTAACCCCCCAACAGGGGGCACAGTACTTC; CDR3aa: CASSLTPQQGAQYF
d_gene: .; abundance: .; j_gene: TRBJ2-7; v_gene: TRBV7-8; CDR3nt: TGTGCCAGCAGCTTAGGGCGCAGGCTGACCTACGAGCAGTACTTC; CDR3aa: CASSLGRRLTYEQYF
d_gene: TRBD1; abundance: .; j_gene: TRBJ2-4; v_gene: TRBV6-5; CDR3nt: TGTGCCAGCAGTTCCATGACAGGGGTCGGTGTTGAGTACTTC; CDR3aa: CASSSMTGVGVEYF
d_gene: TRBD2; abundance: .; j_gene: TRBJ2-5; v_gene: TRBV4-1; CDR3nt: TGCGCCAGCAGCCCTAACCCACCGGGACTAACCCAAGAGACCCAGTACTTC; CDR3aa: CASSPNPPGLTQETQYF
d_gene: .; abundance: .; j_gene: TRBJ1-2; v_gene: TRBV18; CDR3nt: TGTGCCAGCTCACCAGACGGGAACTATGGCTACACCTTC; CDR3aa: CASSPDGNYGYTF
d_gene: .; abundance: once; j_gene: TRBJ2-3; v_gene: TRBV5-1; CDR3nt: TGCGCCAGCAGCTTGGGGACAGTCCTCGCTGAGAGGGATACGCAGTATTTT; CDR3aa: CASSLGTVLAERDTQYF
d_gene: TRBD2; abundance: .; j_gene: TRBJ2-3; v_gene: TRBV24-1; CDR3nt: TGTGCCACCAGTGCGGGGGGGGCAACAGATACGCAGTATTTT; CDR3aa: CATSAGGATDTQYF
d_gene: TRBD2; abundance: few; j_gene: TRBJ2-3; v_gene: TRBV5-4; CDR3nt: TGTGCCGCGACTAGCGGGGGTAAAATCGGCACAGATACGCAGTATTTT; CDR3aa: CAATSGGKIGTDTQYF
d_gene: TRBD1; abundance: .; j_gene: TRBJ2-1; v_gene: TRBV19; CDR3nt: TGTGCCAGTAGTGCTCCGGGACAGGCAGACAATGAGCAGTTCTTC; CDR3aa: CASSAPGQADNEQFF
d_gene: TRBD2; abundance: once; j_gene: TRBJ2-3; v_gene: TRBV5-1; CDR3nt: TGCGCCAGCACCGAACTAGCGGGAGCCAGCACAGATACGCAGTATTTT; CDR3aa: CASTELAGASTDTQYF
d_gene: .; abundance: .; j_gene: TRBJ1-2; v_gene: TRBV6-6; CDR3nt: TGTGCCAGCAGTTACTCCCGGAGGACTTCGGGGGGCTACACCTTC; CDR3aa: CASSYSRRTSGGYTF
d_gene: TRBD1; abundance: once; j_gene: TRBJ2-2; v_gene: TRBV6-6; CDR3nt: TGTGCCAGCAGTCCTTCCGGGACAGGGGGCAACACCGGGGAGCTGTTTTTT; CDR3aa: CASSPSGTGGNTGELFF
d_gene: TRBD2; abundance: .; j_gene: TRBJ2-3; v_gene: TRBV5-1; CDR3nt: TGCGCCAGCAGCTTGGGACTCACTAGCGGGGGAAGCACAGATACGCAGTATTTT; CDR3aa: CASSLGLTSGGSTDTQYF
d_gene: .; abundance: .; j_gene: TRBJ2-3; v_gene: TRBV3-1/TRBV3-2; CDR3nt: TGTGCCAGCAGCCAAGAAACGAGTCAGGGTAGTATCACAGATACGCAGTATTTT; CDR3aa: CASSQETSQGSITDTQYF
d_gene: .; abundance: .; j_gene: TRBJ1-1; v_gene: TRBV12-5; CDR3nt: TGTGCTAGTGGTCCCTCGGGGAGGCGAGCTTTCTTT; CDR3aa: CASGPSGRRAFF
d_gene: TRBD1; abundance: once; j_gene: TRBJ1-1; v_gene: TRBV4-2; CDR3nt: TGTGCCAGCAGCCAAGGGGAGACAGGGGTAGACACTGAAGCTTTCTTT; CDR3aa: CASSQGETGVDTEAFF
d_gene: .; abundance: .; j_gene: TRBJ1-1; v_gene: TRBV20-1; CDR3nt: TGCAGTGCCCAAAGTGGAGGGGTAGCTTTCTTT; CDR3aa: CSAQSGGVAFF
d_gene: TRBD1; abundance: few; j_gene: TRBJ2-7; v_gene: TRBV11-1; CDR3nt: TGTGCCAGCAGACTCAAGGGGGACAGGGGACGAGAAGAGCAGTACTTC; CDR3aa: CASRLKGDRGREEQYF
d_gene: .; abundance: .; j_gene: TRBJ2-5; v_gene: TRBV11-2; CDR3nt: TGTGCCAGCAGCTTTCAGGGGGGCGCCCCGGGAGAGACCCAGTACTTC; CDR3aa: CASSFQGGAPGETQYF
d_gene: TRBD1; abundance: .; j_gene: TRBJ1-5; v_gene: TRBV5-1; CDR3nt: TGCGCCAGCAGCCCTGGACAGGGAAATCAGCCCCAGCATTTT; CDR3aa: CASSPGQGNQPQHF
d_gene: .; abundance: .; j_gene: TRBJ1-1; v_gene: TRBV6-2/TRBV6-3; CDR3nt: TGTGCCAGCAGTTACCTTAGTGAAGCTTTCTTT; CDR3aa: CASSYLSEAFF
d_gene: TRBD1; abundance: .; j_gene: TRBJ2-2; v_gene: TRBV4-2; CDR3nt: TGTGCCAGCAGCCAAGGGACAGGGGGCACCGGGGAGCTGTTTTTT; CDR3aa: CASSQGTGGTGELFF
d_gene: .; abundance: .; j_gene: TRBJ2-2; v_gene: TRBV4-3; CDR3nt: TGCGCCAGCAGCCAAGGGGCTTCCTACACCGGGGAGCTGTTTTTT; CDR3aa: CASSQGASYTGELFF
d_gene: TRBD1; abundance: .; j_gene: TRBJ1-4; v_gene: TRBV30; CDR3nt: TGTGCCTGGAGTGTAAGTGGCAGGGGGCGGACTAATGAAAAACTGTTTTTT; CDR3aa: CAWSVSGRGRTNEKLFF
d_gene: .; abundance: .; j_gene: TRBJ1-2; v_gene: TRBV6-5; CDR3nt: TGTTTAACAGGAGCTCGCCCTAACTATGGCTACACCTTC; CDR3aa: CLTGARPNYGYTF